The sample holds many counts of the clone carrying this TCR beta chain. Its specificity is unknown. V shed 3 bases and J shed 3 bases, with 11 bases lying between them. There are 14 residues in the CDR3. Looked up from germline, CDR1 is SGHRS and CDR2 is YFSETQ. The data belong to a study of CD8 T cells in ankylosing spondylitis. Quantitative 5'-RACE with molecular barcodes produced the TCR beta libraries. TCRdb fed the 5' RACE reads into MiXCR, producing one record per CDR3 protein. The sample includes approximately 520,000 distinct CDR3 sequences, about 5% of them seen just once. Study results and limitations: Previous work reported some of these motif variants in the synovial fluid and blood of reactive arthritis. As reported, disease-linked clones showed significant enrichment in matched ankylosing spondylitis synovial fluid. Blood of patients with ankylosing spondylitis appeared to be characterized by a TCR beta motif of eight highly homologous variants.

This TCR was recovered from a male donor with ankylosing spondylitis. The sample taken for sequencing was blood, either unsorted or a sorted T cell fraction (not recorded which). The chain links TRBV5-1 to TRBJ2-3, with D unresolved. The DNA for the CDR3 is TGCGCCAGCAGCTATTTGATTGTGACAGATACGCAGTATTTT. Its protein product is CASSYLIVTDTQYF.